The 7 T cell receptor beta chains below come from one sample, sequenced in a study of blood T cell repertoires in COVID-19. The assay was immunoSEQ multiplex PCR, and TCRdb's table has in-frame clones only and misses some. Of some 150,000 clones in the sample, roughly 80% were seen once. The sequenced material came from peripheral blood. These receptors all come from a human donor with acute or convalescent COVID-19. The donor label of this sample is uncertain.

V is TRBV6-2 or TRBV6-3 and J is TRBJ2-1, with 7 bases lining up with TRBD2. Germline V gene data show CDR1 as MNHEY and CDR2 as SVGEGT. This CDR3 has 15 residues. V lost 6 bases and J lost 6; bases outside the gene matches: 11. The CDR3 reads CASSFLRGRANEQFF. The DNA of the CDR3 is TGTGCCAGCAGCTTTTTGCGTGGGAGGGCCAATGAGCAGTTCTTC.

This chain joins TRBV28 and TRBJ1-2; 7 positions match TRBD1. This CDR3 is built from 14 residues. Germline CDR1 and CDR2: MDHEN and SYDVKM. J was trimmed by 2 bases and V by 6 bases; bases with no gene match: 6. CDR3: CASSRLTGNYGYTF. The CDR3 nucleotides read TGTGCCAGCAGCCGCCTGACAGGGAACTATGGCTACACCTTC.

The chain joins TRBV4-1 to TRBJ1-5; 8 nucleotides align to TRBD1. CDR1 is MGHRA and CDR2 is YSYEKL in the germline V gene. After removal of 6 bases from V and 5 bases from J, the junction contained 15 bases not matched to a gene. The CDR3 is 17 amino acids. The CDR3 bases are TGCGCCAGCAGAGTGGGACTTTCGGGCAGGGGGCATCAGCCCCAGCATTTT. Translation gives CASRVGLSGRGHQPQHF.

V gene TRBV19 combines with J gene TRBJ2-4; 7 nucleotides agree with TRBD2. Germline lookup yields CDR1 LNHDA and CDR2 SQIVND (reference sequence). The CDR3 contains 16 residues. With 3 bases clipped from V and 5 bases from J, the junction kept 10 bases outside the gene matches. This CDR3 is CASSMSWREWENIQYF. The CDR3 region has the DNA TGTGCCAGTAGTATGAGTTGGCGGGAGTGGGAAAACATTCAGTACTTC.

The J gene is TRBJ1-4, the V gene TRBV30; D call uncertain. This CDR3 has 14 amino acids. The V end lost 3 bases, the J end lost 5 bases, and 13 bases lay between the germline ends. CDR1 and CDR2 (germline): GTSNPN, SVGIG (reference sequence). The CDR3 nucleotides are TGTGCCTGGAGCCGGGGTCCGACGAATGAAAAACTGTTTTTT. It specifies CAWSRGPTNEKLFF.

The rearrangement joins TRBV15 to TRBJ2-7; unclear D gene. The CDR3 sequence is 15 residues long. Germline V lookup: CDR1 LNHNV, CDR2 YYDKDF (reference sequence). Trimming took 1 base from V and 7 from J, leaving 17 bases between them. The CDR3 protein is CATSRAIARVGEQYF. The CDR3 region has the DNA TGTGCCACCAGCAGAGCCATAGCCCGGGTTGGGGAGCAGTACTTC.

V is TRBV7-3 and J is TRBJ2-7, with 9 bases aligning to TRBD1. This CDR3 spans 15 amino acids. Per germline, CDR1 SGHTA and CDR2 FQGTGA. The ends lost 3 bases at V and 2 bases at J; junction bases unmatched: 5. CDR3 coding DNA: TGTGCCAGCAGCTTCGAGGGGACAGGGCCCTACGAGCAGTACTTC. Protein: CASSFEGTGPYEQYF.